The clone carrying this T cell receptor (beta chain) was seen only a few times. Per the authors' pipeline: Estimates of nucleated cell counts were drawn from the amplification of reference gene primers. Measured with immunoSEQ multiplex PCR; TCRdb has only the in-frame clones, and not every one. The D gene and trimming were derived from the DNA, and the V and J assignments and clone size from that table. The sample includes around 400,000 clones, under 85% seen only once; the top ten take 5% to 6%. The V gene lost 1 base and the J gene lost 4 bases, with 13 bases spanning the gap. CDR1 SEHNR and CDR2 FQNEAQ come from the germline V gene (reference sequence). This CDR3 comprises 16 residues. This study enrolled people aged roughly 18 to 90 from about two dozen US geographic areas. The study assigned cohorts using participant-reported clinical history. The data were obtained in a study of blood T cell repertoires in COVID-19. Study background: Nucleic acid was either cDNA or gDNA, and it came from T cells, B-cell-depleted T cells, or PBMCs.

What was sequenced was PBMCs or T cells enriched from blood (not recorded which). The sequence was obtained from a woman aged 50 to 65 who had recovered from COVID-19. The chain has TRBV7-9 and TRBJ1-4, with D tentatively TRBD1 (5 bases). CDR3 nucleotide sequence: TGTGCCAGCAGCTTAGAAAGACAGCCTGATAATGAAAAACTGTTTTTT. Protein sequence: CASSLERQPDNEKLFF. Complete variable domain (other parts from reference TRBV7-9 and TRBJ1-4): DTGVSQNPRHKITKRGQNVTFRCDPISEHNRLYWYRQTLGQGPEFLTYFQNEAQLEKSRLLSDRFSAERPKGSFSTLEIQRTEQGDSAMYLCASSLERQPDNEKLFFGSGTQLSVL.